Listed below are T cell receptor beta chains from one sample, sequenced in a study of T cells in Graves' hyperthyroidism and ophthalmopathy. TCRdb re-called the multiplex PCR reads through MiXCR, storing one row per CDR3 protein. The table has some 490,000 distinct CDR3 sequences, 20% to 25% seen once. The specimen sequenced was blood. The receptors come from a woman in her seventies with Graves' ophthalmopathy. CDR3s leave out the opening cysteine and the closing phenylalanine or tryptophan.

TRBV29-1 | SVSSSYEQY
TRBV29-1 | STEGLGGDYGYT
TRBV4-1 | ASSQAGVNQPQH
TRBV6-1 | ASRQERMNTEAF
TRBV28 | ASSLRGSWETQY
TRBV20-1 | SARYDRVSTDTQY
TRBV19 | ASSPPDRGGTGELF
TRBV28 | ASSFPKTGAGSNQPQH
TRBV27 | ASRISRTFSYNEQF
TRBV20-1 | SARASHKSTNEQF
TRBV11-2 | ASSQTRTGELF
TRBV5-1 | ASSPPASGSLYNEQF
TRBV10-3 | AISPNSYEQY
TRBV19 | ASSLGPKSDTQY
TRBV20-1 | SAGGPTLNTEAF
TRBV19 | ASSEIQYSNQPQH
TRBV5-1 | ASSRISTRGTEAF
TRBV20-1 | SARGNGGGRVKDTEAF
TRBV7-9 | ASSLTVQETQY
TRBV5-5 | ASSLGQWNTEAF
TRBV20-1 | SARDPYTGHEKLF
TRBV5-1 | ASSLVAGEAQPQH
TRBV29-1 | SVALLGTGYT
TRBV10-3 | AISEQRGNNQPQH
TRBV28 | ASSLQSPSSSGSGAKNIQY
TRBV2 | ASGTGQAGANVLT
TRBV2 | ASKSWAGNYNEQF
TRBV18 | ASSPLGPQLNTEAF
TRBV7-9 | ASSAGQYTQY
TRBV6-1 | ASSDRGGDTQY
TRBV11-2 | ASSLGWDTQY
TRBV9 | ASSVGQGLETQY
TRBV5-1 | ASSLVGGGTDTQY
TRBV7-9 | ASSLSHPGLSGNTIY
TRBV2 | ASSEQGLREKLF
TRBV6-5 | ASSYRGTSGTDTQY
TRBV24-1 | ATSNPTGELF
TRBV27 | ASSLSSGVFGTGELF
TRBV7-8 | ASSFGVSNQPQH
TRBV6-2/TRBV6-3 | AAGGPLRNEQF
TRBV5-1 | ASRQTNTEAF
TRBV20-1 | SAFPVVGPYEQY
TRBV15 | ATSRDQSGVEKLF
TRBV7-9 | ASSFDRGTRTEAF
TRBV19 | ASSIKGNNSPLH